This TCR beta chain was captured in a study of early T cells in non-severe SARS-CoV-2 infection. Across the whole study: The authors sequenced bulk RNA from unsorted whole blood, leaving chains unpaired.

TCRdb redid the calling of the 5' RACE reads with MiXCR, one entry per CDR3 protein. The sample shows tens of thousands of distinct CDR3 sequences, 13% to 15% of them seen only once. Germline CDR1 and CDR2: SGHAT and FQNNGV. The CDR3 is 15 residues long. V gave up 3 bases and J gave up 1 base, with 10 bases separating them. This sequence joins TRBV11-2 and TRBJ2-1; D ambiguous. Material: whole blood. The receptor's source is an adult who was a healthcare worker with PCR-confirmed SARS-CoV-2 infection or an uninfected control (not recorded which). In nucleotides, the CDR3 is TGTGCCAGCAGCTTCGGCAGTTCATCCTACAATGAGCAGTTCTTC. Its translation: CASSFGSSSYNEQFF.